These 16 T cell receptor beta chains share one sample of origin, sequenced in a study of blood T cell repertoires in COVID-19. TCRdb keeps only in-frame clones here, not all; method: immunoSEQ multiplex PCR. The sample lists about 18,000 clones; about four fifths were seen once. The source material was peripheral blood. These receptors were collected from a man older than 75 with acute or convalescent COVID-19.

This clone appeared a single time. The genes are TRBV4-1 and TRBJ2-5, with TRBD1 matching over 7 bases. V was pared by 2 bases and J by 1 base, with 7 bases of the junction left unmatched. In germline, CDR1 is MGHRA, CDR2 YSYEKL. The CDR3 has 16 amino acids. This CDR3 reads CASSQRSGGPQETQYF. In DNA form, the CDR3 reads TGCGCCAGCAGCCAACGGTCAGGGGGACCCCAAGAGACCCAGTACTTC.

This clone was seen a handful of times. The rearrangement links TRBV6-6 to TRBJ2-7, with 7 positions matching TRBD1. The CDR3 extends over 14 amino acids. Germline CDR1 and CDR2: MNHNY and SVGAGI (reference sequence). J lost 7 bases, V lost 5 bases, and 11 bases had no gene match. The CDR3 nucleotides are TGTGCCAGCAGTCTAGGGGGCCCCATTAGGGAGCAGTACTTC. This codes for CASSLGGPIREQYF.

CDR3 coding DNA: TGCGCCAGCAGCCCCACCGAGGCGGACAATCAGCCCCAGCATTTT. This encodes CASSPTEADNQPQHF. The chain is built from TRBV4-1 and TRBJ1-5, with D hard to call. The CDR3 has 15 residues. The V and J ends lost 4 bases and 3 bases respectively, with 13 bases between them. The germline CDR1 and CDR2 sequences are MGHRA and YSYEKL.

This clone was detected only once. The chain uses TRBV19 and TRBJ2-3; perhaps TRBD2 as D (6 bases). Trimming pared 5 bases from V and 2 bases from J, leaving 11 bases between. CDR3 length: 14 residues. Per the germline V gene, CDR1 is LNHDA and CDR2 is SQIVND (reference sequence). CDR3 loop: CASSSGDSTDTQYF. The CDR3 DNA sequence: TGTGCCAGTAGTTCCGGGGACTCCACAGATACGCAGTATTTT.

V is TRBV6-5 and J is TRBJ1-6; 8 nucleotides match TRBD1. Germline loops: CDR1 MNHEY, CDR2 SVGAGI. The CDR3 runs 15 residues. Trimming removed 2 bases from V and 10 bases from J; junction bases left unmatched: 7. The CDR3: CASSYTGQGWSPLHF. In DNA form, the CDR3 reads TGTGCCAGCAGTTACACAGGACAGGGATGGTCACCCCTCCACTTT.

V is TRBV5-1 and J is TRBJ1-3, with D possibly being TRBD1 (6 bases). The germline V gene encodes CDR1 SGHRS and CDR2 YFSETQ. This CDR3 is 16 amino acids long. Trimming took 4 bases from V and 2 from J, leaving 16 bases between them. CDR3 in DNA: TGCGCCAGCAGCCTGGGAGAAAACAGGGCTGGAAACACCATATATTTT. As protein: CASSLGENRAGNTIYF.

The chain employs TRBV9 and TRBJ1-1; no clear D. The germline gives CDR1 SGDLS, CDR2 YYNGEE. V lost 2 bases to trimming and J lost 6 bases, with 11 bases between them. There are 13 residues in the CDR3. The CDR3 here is CASSVTRGSEAFF. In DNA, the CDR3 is TGTGCCAGCAGCGTCACCAGAGGGTCTGAAGCTTTCTTT.

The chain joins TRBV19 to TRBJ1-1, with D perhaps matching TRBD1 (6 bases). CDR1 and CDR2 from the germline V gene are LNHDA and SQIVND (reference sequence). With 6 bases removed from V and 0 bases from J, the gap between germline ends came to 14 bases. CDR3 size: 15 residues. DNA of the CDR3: TGTGCCAGTAGAGACGGACAGCTCATGAACACTGAAGCTTTCTTT. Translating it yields CASRDGQLMNTEAFF.

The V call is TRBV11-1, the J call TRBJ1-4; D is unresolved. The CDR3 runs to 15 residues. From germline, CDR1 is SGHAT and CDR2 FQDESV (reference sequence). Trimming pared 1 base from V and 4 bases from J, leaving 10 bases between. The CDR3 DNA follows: TGTGCCAGCAGCTTAGGGTCGCAGCGTAATGAAAAACTGTTTTTT. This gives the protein CASSLGSQRNEKLFF.

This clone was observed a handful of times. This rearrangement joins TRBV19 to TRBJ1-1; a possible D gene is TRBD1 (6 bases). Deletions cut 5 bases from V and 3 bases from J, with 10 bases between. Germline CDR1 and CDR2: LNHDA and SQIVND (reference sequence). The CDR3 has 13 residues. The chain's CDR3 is CASSPAGDTEAFF. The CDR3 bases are TGTGCCAGTAGTCCGGCAGGGGACACTGAAGCTTTCTTT.

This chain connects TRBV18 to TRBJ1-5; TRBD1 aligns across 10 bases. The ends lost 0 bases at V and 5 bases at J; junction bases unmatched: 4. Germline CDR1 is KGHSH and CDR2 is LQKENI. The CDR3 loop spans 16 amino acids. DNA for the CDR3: TGTGCCAGCTCACCACCGGGACAGGGGTCTTATCAGCCCCAGCATTTT. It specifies CASSPPGQGSYQPQHF.

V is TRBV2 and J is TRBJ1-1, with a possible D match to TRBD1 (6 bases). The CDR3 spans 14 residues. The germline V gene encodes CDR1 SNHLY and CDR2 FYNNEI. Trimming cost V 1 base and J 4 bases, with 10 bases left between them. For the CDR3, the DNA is TGTGCCAGCAGTGAAGTTACAGGGCTCACTGAAGCTTTCTTT. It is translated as CASSEVTGLTEAFF.

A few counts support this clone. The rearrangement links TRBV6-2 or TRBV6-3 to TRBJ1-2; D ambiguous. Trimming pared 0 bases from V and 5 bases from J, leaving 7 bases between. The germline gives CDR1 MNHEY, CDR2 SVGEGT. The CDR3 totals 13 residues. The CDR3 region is CASSYSRVYGYTF. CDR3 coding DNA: TGTGCCAGCAGTTACTCGCGGGTTTATGGCTACACCTTC.

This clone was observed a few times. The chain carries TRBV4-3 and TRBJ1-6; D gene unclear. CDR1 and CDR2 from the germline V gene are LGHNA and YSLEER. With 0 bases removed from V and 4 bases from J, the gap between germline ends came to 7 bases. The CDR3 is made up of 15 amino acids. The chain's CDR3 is CASSQDNLYNSPLHF. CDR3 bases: TGCGCCAGCAGCCAAGATAATTTATATAATTCACCCCTCCACTTT.

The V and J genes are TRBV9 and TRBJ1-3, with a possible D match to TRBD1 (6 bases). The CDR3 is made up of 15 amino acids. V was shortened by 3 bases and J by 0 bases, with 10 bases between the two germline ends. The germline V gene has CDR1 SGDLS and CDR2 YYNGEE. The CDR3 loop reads CASSGQVRSGNTIYF. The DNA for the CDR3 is TGTGCCAGCAGCGGACAGGTCCGCTCTGGAAACACCATATATTTT.

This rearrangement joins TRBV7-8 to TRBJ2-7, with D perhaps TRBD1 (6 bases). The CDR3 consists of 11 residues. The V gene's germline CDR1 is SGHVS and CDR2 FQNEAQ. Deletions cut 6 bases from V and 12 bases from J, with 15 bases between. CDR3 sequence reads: CASSQGGIPYF. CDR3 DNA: TGTGCCAGCAGTCAAGGGGGAATTCCGTACTTC.